This T cell receptor (beta chain) was identified in a study of chemoradiotherapy in HPV16-positive cancers. Findings and limits, study-wide: Functional assays defining HPV-specific T cells used only a couple of HPV16-positive patients.

This clone was detected a few times. The antigen is undetermined. Over chemoradiotherapy, repertoires were sampled more than once. Assay used: immunoSEQ multiplex PCR; TCRdb lists only in-frame clones, some missing. The data show approximately 7,000 clones, under 80% seen once. Trimming removed 5 bases from V and 3 bases from J; junction bases left unmatched: 7. The CDR3 totals 15 residues. Germline V CDR1 and CDR2: SGHAT, FQNNGV. This clonotype was obtained from a human donor with HPV-associated anogenital cancer. The sample was tumor tissue, taken from a patient who underwent chemoradiotherapy. This chain uses TRBV11-2 with TRBJ2-7; 10 nucleotides match TRBD1. The CDR3: CASSPWDRGVYEQYF. The CDR3 DNA reads TGTGCCAGCAGCCCCTGGGACAGGGGTGTCTACGAGCAGTACTTC.